The clone carrying this TCR beta chain is a singleton in its sample. Antigen: not known. These data belong to a study of shared clonotypes between healthy human individuals. Notes on the study in general: Relative to clonotypes present in all four donors, those not shared had lower generation probabilities. Clonotype sharing among donors, it was expected, would be affected by sequencing depth. Between a few donors, naive CD4 clonotypes were shared at a level of roughly 5.5%.

Donors, healthy HIV-negative adults, lacked recent acute infections or vaccinations. Trimming removed 4 bases from V and 6 bases from J; junction bases left unmatched: 7. The length of the CDR3 is 15 residues. Germline CDR1 reads SNHLY; CDR2 reads FYNNEI. Here immunoSEQ multiplex PCR was the method, and the copy in TCRdb shows in-frame clones only, minus some. The top ten clones hold about 1.5% of a sample with about 960,000 clones, around 80% of them seen once. Sequencing was performed on memory CD4+ T cells sorted from blood. Subset in this sample: CD45RA-negative fraction. J is TRBJ2-2 and V is TRBV2; 8 nucleotides align to TRBD1. The TCR was taken from a man younger than 35 in good health. The CDR3, as DNA: TGTGCCAGCAGTGTGGGACAGGCCGTGGCCGGGGAGCTGTTTTTT. Protein sequence: CASSVGQAVAGELFF.